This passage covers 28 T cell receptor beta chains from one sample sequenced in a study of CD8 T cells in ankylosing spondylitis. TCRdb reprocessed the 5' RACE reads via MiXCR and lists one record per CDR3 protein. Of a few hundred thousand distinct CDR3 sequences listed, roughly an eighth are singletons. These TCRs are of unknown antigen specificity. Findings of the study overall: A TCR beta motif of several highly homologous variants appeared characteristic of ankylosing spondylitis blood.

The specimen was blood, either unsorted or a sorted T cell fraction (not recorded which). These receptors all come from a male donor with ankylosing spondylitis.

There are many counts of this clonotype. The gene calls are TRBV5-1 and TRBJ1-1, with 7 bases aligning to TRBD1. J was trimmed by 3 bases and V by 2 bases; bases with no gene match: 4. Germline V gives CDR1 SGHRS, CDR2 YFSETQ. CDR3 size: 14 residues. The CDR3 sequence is CASSFDRADTEAFF. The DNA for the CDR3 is TGCGCCAGCAGCTTCGACAGGGCAGACACTGAAGCTTTCTTT.

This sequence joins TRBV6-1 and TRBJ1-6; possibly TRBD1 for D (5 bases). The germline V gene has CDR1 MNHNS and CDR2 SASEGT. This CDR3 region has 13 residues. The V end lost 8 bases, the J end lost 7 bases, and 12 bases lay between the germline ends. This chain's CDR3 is CASGDPVNSPLHF. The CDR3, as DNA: TGTGCCAGCGGGGACCCTGTCAATTCACCCCTCCACTTT.

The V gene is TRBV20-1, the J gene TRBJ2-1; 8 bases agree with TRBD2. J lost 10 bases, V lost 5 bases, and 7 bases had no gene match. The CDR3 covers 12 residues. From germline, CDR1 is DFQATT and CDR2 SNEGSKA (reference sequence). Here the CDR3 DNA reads TGCAGTGCTGGGACTAGGGTCAAAGAGCAGTTCTTC. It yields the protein CSAGTRVKEQFF.

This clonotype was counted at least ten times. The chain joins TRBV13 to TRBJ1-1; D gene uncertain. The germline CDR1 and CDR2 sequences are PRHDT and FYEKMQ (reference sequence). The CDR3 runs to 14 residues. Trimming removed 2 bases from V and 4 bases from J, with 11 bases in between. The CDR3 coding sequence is TGTGCCAGCAGCTTAAGAGGGAAAGGCACTGAAGCTTTCTTT. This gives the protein CASSLRGKGTEAFF.

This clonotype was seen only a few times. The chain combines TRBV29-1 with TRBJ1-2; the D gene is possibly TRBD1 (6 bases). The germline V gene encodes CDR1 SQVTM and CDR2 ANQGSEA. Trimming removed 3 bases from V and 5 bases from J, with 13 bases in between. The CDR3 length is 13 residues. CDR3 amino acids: CSVENRVGYGYTF. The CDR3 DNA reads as TGCAGCGTTGAGAACAGGGTGGGATATGGCTACACCTTC.

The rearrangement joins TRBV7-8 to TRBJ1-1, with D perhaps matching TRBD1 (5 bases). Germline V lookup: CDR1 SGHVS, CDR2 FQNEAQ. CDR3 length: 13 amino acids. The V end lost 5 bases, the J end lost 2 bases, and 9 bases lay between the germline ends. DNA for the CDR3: TGTGCCAGCAGCACCCGGGACAACACTGAAGCTTTCTTT. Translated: CASSTRDNTEAFF.

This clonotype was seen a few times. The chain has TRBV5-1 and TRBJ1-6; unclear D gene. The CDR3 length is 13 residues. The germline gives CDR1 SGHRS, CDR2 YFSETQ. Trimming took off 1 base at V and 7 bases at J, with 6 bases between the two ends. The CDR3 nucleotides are TGCGCCAGCAGCTTGAACGGCAATTCACCCCTCCACTTT. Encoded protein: CASSLNGNSPLHF.

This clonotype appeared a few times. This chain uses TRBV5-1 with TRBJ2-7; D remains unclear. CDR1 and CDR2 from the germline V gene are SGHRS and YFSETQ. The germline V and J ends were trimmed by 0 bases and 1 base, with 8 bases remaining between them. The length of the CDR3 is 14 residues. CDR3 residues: CASSLAAGSYEQYF. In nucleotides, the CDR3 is TGCGCCAGCAGCTTGGCCGCCGGATCCTACGAGCAGTACTTC.

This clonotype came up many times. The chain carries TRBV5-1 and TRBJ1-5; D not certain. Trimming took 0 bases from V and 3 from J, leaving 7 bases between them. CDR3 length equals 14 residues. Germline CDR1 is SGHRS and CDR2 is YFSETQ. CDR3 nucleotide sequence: TGCGCCAGCAGCTTGGACAGCCTCAATCAGCCCCAGCATTTT. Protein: CASSLDSLNQPQHF.

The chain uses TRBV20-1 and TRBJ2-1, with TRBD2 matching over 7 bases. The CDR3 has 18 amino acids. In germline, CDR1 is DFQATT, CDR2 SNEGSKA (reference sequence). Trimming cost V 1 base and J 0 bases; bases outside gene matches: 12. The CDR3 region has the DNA TGCAGTGCTAGAGGGGGAGGGACCCCGGCGATCTCCTACAATGAGCAGTTCTTC. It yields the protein CSARGGGTPAISYNEQFF.

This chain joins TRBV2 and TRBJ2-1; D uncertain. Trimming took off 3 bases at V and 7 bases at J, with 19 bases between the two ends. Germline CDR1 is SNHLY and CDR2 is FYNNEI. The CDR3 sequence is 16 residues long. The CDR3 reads CASSEWGRDLANEQFF. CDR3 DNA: TGTGCCAGCAGTGAGTGGGGAAGGGATTTAGCAAATGAGCAGTTCTTC.

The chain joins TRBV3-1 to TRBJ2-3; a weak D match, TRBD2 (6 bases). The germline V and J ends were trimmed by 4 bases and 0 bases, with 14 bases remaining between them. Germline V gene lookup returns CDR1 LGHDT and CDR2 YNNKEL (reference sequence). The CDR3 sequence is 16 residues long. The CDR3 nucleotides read TGTGCCAGCAGCCTCCCCTTTGCGGGGAGCACAGATACGCAGTATTTT. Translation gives CASSLPFAGSTDTQYF.

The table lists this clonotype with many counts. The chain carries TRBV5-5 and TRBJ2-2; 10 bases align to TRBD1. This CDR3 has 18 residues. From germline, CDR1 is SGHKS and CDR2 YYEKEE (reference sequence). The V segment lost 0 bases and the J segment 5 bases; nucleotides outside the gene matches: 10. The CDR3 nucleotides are TGTGCCAGCAGCTTGGAACCTATGACAGGGGGCAAAACCGGGGAGCTGTTTTTT. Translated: CASSLEPMTGGKTGELFF.

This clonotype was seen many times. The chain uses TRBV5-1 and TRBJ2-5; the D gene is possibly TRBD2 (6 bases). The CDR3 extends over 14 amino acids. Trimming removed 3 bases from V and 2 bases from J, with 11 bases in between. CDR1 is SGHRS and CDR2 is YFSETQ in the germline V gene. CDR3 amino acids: CASSSGLLQETQYF. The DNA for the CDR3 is TGCGCCAGCAGCTCGGGACTGTTACAAGAGACCCAGTACTTC. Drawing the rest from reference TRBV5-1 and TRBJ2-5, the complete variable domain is KAGVTQTPRYLIKTRGQQVTLSCSPISGHRSVSWYQQTPGQGLQFLFEYFSETQRNKGNFPGRFSGRQFSNSRSEMNVSTLELGDSALYLCASSSGLLQETQYFGPGTRLLVL.

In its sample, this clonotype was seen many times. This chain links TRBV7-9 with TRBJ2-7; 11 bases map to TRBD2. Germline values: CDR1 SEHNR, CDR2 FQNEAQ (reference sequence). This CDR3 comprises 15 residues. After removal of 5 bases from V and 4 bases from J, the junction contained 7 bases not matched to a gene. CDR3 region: CASSGTSGSGYEQYV. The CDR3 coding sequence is TGTGCCAGCAGCGGCACTAGCGGGAGTGGGTACGAGCAGTACGTC.

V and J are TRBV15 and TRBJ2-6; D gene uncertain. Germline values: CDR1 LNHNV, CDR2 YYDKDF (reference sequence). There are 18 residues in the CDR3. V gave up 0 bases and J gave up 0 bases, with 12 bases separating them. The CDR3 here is CATSRETGRNSGANVLTF. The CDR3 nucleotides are TGTGCCACCAGCAGAGAAACGGGCAGAAACTCTGGGGCCAACGTCCTGACTTTC.

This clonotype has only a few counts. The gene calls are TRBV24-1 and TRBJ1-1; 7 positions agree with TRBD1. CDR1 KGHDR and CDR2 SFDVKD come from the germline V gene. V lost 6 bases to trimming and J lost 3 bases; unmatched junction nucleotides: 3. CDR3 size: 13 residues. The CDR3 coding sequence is TGTGCCACCAGTATTACAGGGGACACTGAAGCTTTCTTT. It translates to CATSITGDTEAFF.

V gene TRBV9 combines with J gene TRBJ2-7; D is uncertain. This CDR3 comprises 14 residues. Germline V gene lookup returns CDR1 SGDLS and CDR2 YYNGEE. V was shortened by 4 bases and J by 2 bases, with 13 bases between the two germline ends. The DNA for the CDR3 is TGTGCCAGCAGCACCCGCGGCGCCACCTACGAGCAGTACTTC. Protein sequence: CASSTRGATYEQYF.

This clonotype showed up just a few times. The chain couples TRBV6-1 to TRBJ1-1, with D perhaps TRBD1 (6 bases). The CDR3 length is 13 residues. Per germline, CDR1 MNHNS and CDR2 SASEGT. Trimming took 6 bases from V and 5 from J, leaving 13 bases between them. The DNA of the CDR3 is TGTGCCAGCAGCAAACCGGGACAAACTGAAGCTTTCTTT. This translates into CASSKPGQTEAFF.

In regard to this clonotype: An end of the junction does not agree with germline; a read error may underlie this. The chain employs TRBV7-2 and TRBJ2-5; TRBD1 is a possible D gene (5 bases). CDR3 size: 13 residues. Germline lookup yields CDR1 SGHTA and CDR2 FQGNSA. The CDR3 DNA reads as TGTGACAGCAGCTGGGGCCACCAAGAGACCCAGTACTTC. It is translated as CDSSWGHQETQYF.

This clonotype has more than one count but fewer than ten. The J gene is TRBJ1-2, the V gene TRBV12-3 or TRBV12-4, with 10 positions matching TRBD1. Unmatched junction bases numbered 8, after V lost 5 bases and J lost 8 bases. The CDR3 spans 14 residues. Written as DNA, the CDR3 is TGTGCCAGCAGTCCACGACAGGGGGCGGGAGGCTACACCTTC. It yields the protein CASSPRQGAGGYTF.

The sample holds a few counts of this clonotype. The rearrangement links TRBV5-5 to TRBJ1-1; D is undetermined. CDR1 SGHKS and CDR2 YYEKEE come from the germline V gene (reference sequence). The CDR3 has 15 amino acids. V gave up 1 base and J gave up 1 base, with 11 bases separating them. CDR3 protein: CASSLIREGNTEAFF. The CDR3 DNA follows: TGTGCCAGCAGCTTGATACGGGAGGGGAACACTGAAGCTTTCTTT.

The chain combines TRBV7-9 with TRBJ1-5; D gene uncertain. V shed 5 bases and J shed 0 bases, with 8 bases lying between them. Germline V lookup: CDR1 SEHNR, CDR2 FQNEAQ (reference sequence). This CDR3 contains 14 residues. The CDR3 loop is CASSLAVSNQPQHF. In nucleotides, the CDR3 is TGTGCCAGCAGCCTGGCGGTTAGCAATCAGCCCCAGCATTTT.

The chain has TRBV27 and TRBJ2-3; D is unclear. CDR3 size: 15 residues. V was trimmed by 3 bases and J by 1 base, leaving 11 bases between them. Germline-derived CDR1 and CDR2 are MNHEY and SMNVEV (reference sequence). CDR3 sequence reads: CASSFGVAGTDTQYF. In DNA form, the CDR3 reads TGTGCCAGCAGTTTTGGCGTCGCGGGCACAGATACGCAGTATTTT.

Here the CDR3 DNA reads TGTGCCAGCTCACCAACGGGACTAGCGGGGAGAAGCTCCTACAATGAGCAGTTCTTC. Translation: CASSPTGLAGRSSYNEQFF. V is TRBV18 and J is TRBJ2-1, with 13 bases fitting TRBD2. The junction had 7 bases not matched to a gene; V was cut back by 2 bases and J by 0 bases. Germline V gene data show CDR1 as KGHSH and CDR2 as LQKENI. The CDR3 spans 19 residues.

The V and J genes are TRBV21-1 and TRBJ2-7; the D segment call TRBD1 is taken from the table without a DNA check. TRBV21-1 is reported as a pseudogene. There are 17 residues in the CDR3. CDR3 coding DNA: TGTGCCAGCAGCAAAGTCTCGGGACAGGGAGGTTCCTACGAGCAGTACGTC. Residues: CASSKVSGQGGSYEQYV.

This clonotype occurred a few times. CDR3 bases: TGTGCCAGCAGCCGGGACCTGGAGGAGACCCAGTACTTC. The encoded protein is CASSRDLEETQYF. This chain connects TRBV7-9 to TRBJ2-5; D may correspond to TRBD1 or TRBD2 (5 bases each). The CDR3 consists of 13 residues. Trimming left V 5 bases short and J 5 bases short, with 12 bases between. CDR1 and CDR2 (germline): SEHNR, FQNEAQ (reference sequence).

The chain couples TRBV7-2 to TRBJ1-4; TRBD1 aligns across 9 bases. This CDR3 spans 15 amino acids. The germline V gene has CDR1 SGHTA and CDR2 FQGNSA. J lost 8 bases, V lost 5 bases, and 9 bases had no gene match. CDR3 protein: CASSRGDRAQEKLFF. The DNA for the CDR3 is TGTGCCAGCAGCAGAGGGGACAGGGCTCAAGAAAAACTGTTTTTT. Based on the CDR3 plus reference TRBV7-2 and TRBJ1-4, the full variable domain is GAGVSQSPSNKVTEKGKDVELRCDPISGHTALYWYRQSLGQGLEFLIYFQGNSAPDKSGLPSDRFSAERTGGSVSTLTIQRTQQEDSAVYLCASSRGDRAQEKLFFGSGTQLSVL.